One sample yielded the 8 T cell receptor beta chains listed below, sequenced in a study of T cell repertoires in cytomegalovirus infection. TCRdb used MiXCR to reprocess the reads, holding one entry per CDR3 protein. The sample comprises roughly 990,000 distinct CDR3 sequences, around 32% of which are singletons, and around an eighth rests with the top ten. What these receptors recognize is not known. This specimen consisted of cultured CD8+ T cells from PBMCs, obtained from culture after CMV antigen stimulation. Receptors originate from a human donor in good health (CMV status not recorded). Some clones in this sample may be carry-over from other donors' samples.

This sequence joins TRBV4-1 and TRBJ1-6; D not certain. The CDR3 covers 15 residues. V lost 0 bases and J 7 bases, leaving 10 bases between the germline ends. Germline CDR1 MGHRA, CDR2 YSYEKL. CDR3 sequence (DNA): TGCGCCAGCAGCCAAGACGGGTTTTGGAATTCACCCCTCCACTTT. It translates to CASSQDGFWNSPLHF.

The CDR3 DNA sequence: TGTGCCAGCAGTGACATAGTTGGATACCACAGGGATACGCAGTATTTT. This sequence encodes CASSDIVGYHRDTQYF. The chain recombines TRBV6-1 with TRBJ2-3; tentative D call: TRBD1 (5 bases). V lost 3 bases and J lost 6, with 19 bases in between. Germline values: CDR1 MNHNS, CDR2 SASEGT. This CDR3 is 16 amino acids long.

V is TRBV4-3 and J is TRBJ2-2; no clear D. This CDR3 has 14 amino acids. Trimming took 0 bases from V and 5 from J, leaving 7 bases between them. Germline assignment: CDR1 LGHNA and CDR2 YSLEER. The CDR3 spells CASSQDTQTGELFF. In DNA form, the CDR3 reads TGCGCCAGCAGCCAAGATACCCAGACCGGGGAGCTGTTTTTT.

The J gene is TRBJ1-4, the V gene TRBV25-1, with no clear D. Trimming stripped 8 bases from V and 6 bases from J, with 16 bases between. Germline lookup yields CDR1 MGHDK and CDR2 SYGVNS. This CDR3 has 14 amino acids. The CDR3 loop reads CASHARGEDEKLFF. CDR3 sequence (DNA): TGTGCCAGCCACGCGCGGGGAGAAGATGAAAAACTGTTTTTT. Supplemented by reference TRBV25-1 and TRBJ1-4, the full variable domain reads EADIYQTPRYLVIGTGKKITLECSQTMGHDKMYWYQQDPGMELHLIHYSYGVNSTEKGDLSSESTVSRIRTEHFPLTLESARPSHTSQYLCASHARGEDEKLFFGSGTQLSVL.

The V call is TRBV19, the J call TRBJ2-7, with a weak D call TRBD2 (6 bases). V was pared by 3 bases and J by 7 bases, with 13 bases between. This CDR3 spans 13 amino acids. The germline CDR1 and CDR2 sequences are LNHDA and SQIVND (reference sequence). The CDR3 protein is CASSMRPGGEQYF. The CDR3 DNA follows: TGTGCCAGTAGTATGCGCCCCGGGGGTGAGCAGTACTTC.

V gene TRBV7-2 combines with J gene TRBJ1-1, with D uncertain. The CDR3 length is 14 residues. Germline values: CDR1 SGHTA, CDR2 FQGNSA. Trimming removed 5 bases at V and 4 bases at J, with 14 bases between. Here the CDR3 DNA reads TGTGCCAGCAGCCCGGAATGGGGAATCACTGAAGCTTTCTTT. Translating gives CASSPEWGITEAFF. The variable domain in full, with the rest retrieved from reference TRBV7-2 and TRBJ1-1, is GAGVSQSPSNKVTEKGKDVELRCDPISGHTALYWYRQSLGQGLEFLIYFQGNSAPDKSGLPSDRFSAERTGGSVSTLTIQRTQQEDSAVYLCASSPEWGITEAFFGQGTRLTVV.

This clonotype occurred a few times. The chain couples TRBV9 to TRBJ1-2, with D unclear. The CDR3 has 15 residues. The germline gives CDR1 SGDLS, CDR2 YYNGEE. The V and J ends lost 4 bases and 5 bases respectively, with 18 bases between them. DNA of the CDR3: TGTGCCAGCAGCATCTGGGAGGGTTCTACGTATGGCTACACCTTC. Protein: CASSIWEGSTYGYTF.

This chain connects TRBV5-8 to TRBJ2-7, with D possibly TRBD1 on 5 matching bases. Germline V gives CDR1 SGHTS, CDR2 YDEGEE. This CDR3 is built from 14 residues. Deletions cut 2 bases from V and 4 bases from J, with 13 bases between. The CDR3 nucleotides are TGTGCCAGCAGCTTCGGGCAGGGCTATTACGAGCAGTACTTC. This gives the protein CASSFGQGYYEQYF.